This TCR beta chain was identified during a study of blood T cell repertoires in COVID-19. Turning to the study itself: COVID-19 samples from acute and convalescent phases originated in the United States, Italy and Spain.

In this sample, this clone turned up a few times. Participants spanned ages about 18 to 89 years and resided in about two dozen US areas. Participants' own reports of clinical history determined their cohort assignment. Two negative PCRs, clearance, or symptom resolution were required of recovered Cohort 3 donors. This CDR3 has 16 residues. V was cut by 1 base and J by 8 bases, with 18 bases left in between. CDR1 and CDR2 from the germline V gene are MGHRA and YSYEKL. Using immunoSEQ multiplex PCR, the repertoire was profiled, and TCRdb retains in-frame clones only, with some absent. The sample lists 190,000 or so clones; approximately 90% were seen once.

The chain links TRBV4-1 to TRBJ1-5; D remains ambiguous. Sequences were obtained from PBMCs or T cells enriched from blood (not recorded which). The sequence derives from a man aged 30 to 45 who had recovered from COVID-19. The CDR3 coding sequence is TGCGCCAGCAGCCAAGTATTTGTGGCCGAGGGAAAGCCCCAGCATTTT. Protein product: CASSQVFVAEGKPQHF.